A selection of T cell receptor beta chains follows, all from one sample in a study of CD8 T cells in Susac syndrome. A single record per CDR3 protein comes from TCRdb applying MiXCR to the immunoSEQ multiplex PCR reads. The top ten hold about 0.15% of the sample, which has 210,000 or so distinct CDR3 sequences, 94% seen once. Specimen: CD4+ T cells from PBMCs. The receptors were sampled from a human donor with Susac syndrome. Each CDR3 is given with its conserved first and last residue. The D gene is left open where the match is weak. Rows may omit the clone size; those that give it use once, few, many or a size class.

d_call cdr3_length j_call v_call clone_size cdr3_nt cdr3_aa
- 14 TRBJ2-1 TRBV6-5 - TGTGCCAGCCGCCCGTCGGGGCAATACAATGAGCAGTTCTTC CASRPSGQYNEQFF
- 15 TRBJ1-2 TRBV6-2/TRBV6-3 - TGTGCCAGCAGTTACTCTCCCGGGCTCACCGGCGGCTACACCTTC CASSYSPGLTGGYTF
- 13 TRBJ2-4 TRBV27 - TGTGCCAGCACCCCTTCGACAGAAAACATTCAGTACTTC CASTPSTENIQYF
- 13 TRBJ1-5 TRBV7-9 - TGTGCCAGCAGCACCCTCGGAGATCAGCCCCAGCATTTT CASSTLGDQPQHF
- 15 TRBJ2-3 TRBV7-9 once TGTGCCAGCAGCCCAGGACCCGGCCGGGCGGATACGCAGTATTTT CASSPGPGRADTQYF
- 14 TRBJ2-7 TRBV11-2 - TGTGCCAGCGCCCCGAGGGGTTACGCCTACGAGCAGTACTTC CASAPRGYAYEQYF
- 15 TRBJ2-7 TRBV27 - TGTGCCAGCAGTCCTAGACGGACAGCATACTACGAGCAGTACTTC CASSPRRTAYYEQYF
- 15 TRBJ2-7 TRBV2 - TGTGCCAGCACCCAGACAATTGGGCGTTACCGCGAGCAGTACTTC CASTQTIGRYREQYF
- 14 TRBJ1-4 TRBV3-1 - TGTGCCAGCAGCCAGCGGGGGGACGGTGAAAAACTGTTTTTT CASSQRGDGEKLFF
TRBD2 17 TRBJ2-1 TRBV5-4 - TGTGCCAGCAGCTTGGCCTCCGGGGGGGGAAGGTACAATGAGCAGTTCTTC CASSLASGGGRYNEQFF
- 13 TRBJ2-5 TRBV6-4 - TGTGCCACTCGAGGACCGGACATGGAGACCCAGTACTTC CATRGPDMETQYF
TRBD1 15 TRBJ2-7 TRBV28 - TGTGCCAGCACCCGGGGAGGGACAGGGGCCTACGAGCAGTACTTC CASTRGGTGAYEQYF
TRBD2 14 TRBJ2-5 TRBV7-3 - TGTGCCAGCAGCTTATCTAGCGGGACGGAGACCCAGTACTTC CASSLSSGTETQYF
- 12 TRBJ2-1 TRBV7-2 - TGTGCCAGCAGTTTAAGGTACAATGAGCAGTTCTTC CASSLRYNEQFF
TRBD2 17 TRBJ2-5 TRBV6-5 - TGTGCCAGCAGTTACTCGGGACTAGCGGGGGTCTATCAGACCCAGTACTTC CASSYSGLAGVYQTQYF
- 11 TRBJ1-5 TRBV20-1 - TGCAGTGCTAGAGATGGTCAGCCCCAGCATTTT CSARDGQPQHF
- 13 TRBJ1-1 TRBV30 once TGTGCCTGGAGTAGGGAACGGAACACTGAAGCTTTCTTT CAWSRERNTEAFF
- 15 TRBJ1-5 TRBV7-8 - TGTGCCAGCAGCTTGAAGAACATCGATAATCAGCCCCAGCATTTT CASSLKNIDNQPQHF
- 14 TRBJ2-1 TRBV19 - TGTGCCAGTAGTATAGCCGTCGGGGGAGATGAGCAGTTCTTC CASSIAVGGDEQFF
- 14 TRBJ1-2 TRBV20-1 - TGCAGTGCTACCCAGATCGGACATCCCGATGGCTACACCTTC CSATQIGHPDGYTF
TRBD2 19 TRBJ2-1 TRBV18 - TGTGCCAGCTCACCACAACAAAATTACCAGCGGGGGAGATACAATGAGCAGTTCTTC CASSPQQNYQRGRYNEQFF
- 14 TRBJ2-5 TRBV15 few TGTGCCACCAGCAGGGGGGACCGGGATGAGACCCAGTACTTC CATSRGDRDETQYF
- 13 TRBJ1-2 TRBV4-2 - TGTGCCAGCAGCCAAAGGTCTGATGGAGGCTACACCTTC CASSQRSDGGYTF
- 15 TRBJ2-3 TRBV9 - TGTGCCAGCAGCGTAGAGGGCATACCCACAGATACGCAGTATTTT CASSVEGIPTDTQYF
- 14 TRBJ2-2 TRBV29-1 - TGCAGCGTTGAAGAGGGGAGAGGTGTCGGGGAGCTGTTTTTT CSVEEGRGVGELFF
TRBD1 16 TRBJ2-7 TRBV10-2 - TGCGCCAGCACCGAGTGGGGGACAGGGCATCGGAACGAGCAGTACTTC CASTEWGTGHRNEQYF
- 11 TRBJ1-6 TRBV2 - TGTGCCAGCAAAGACAGTTCACCCCTCCACTTT CASKDSSPLHF
- 14 TRBJ1-6 TRBV10-3 - TGTGCCATCAGTGAGTCGGTTCCGAATTCACCCCTCCACTTT CAISESVPNSPLHF
- 15 TRBJ1-5 TRBV28 - TGTGCCAGCAGTTCCCCAGGACGGTCCAATCAGCCCCAGCATTTT CASSSPGRSNQPQHF
- 11 TRBJ2-3 TRBV29-1 - TGCAGCGTCGGAGAGGTAGATACGCAGTATTTT CSVGEVDTQYF
- 14 TRBJ1-4 TRBV30 - TGTGCCTGGAGAAGCTCCCGGGACCCAGAAAAACTGTTTTTT CAWRSSRDPEKLFF
TRBD1 15 TRBJ1-2 TRBV7-2 - TGTGCCAGCAGCTTAGCGTTGGCAGGGGGCTATGGCTACACCTTC CASSLALAGGYGYTF
TRBD2 13 TRBJ2-7 TRBV6-5 once TGTGCCAGCAGACTCGGGGGGGCAGGCGAGCAGTACTTC CASRLGGAGEQYF
- 17 TRBJ2-3 TRBV25-1 - TGTGCCAGCAGTGAATATCGGGGGCTAGGGTCTGCGGAGACGCAGTATTTT CASSEYRGLGSAETQYF
- 14 TRBJ1-5 TRBV3-1 - TGTGCCAGCAGCCAAGGGGGGGGAAATCAGCCCCAGCATTTT CASSQGGGNQPQHF
TRBD2 15 TRBJ2-7 TRBV18 - TGTGCCAGCTCACCAGGTGCGGGGGAATTCTACGAGCAGTACTTC CASSPGAGEFYEQYF
- 12 TRBJ1-3 TRBV10-3 - TGTGCCATCACTCCGGAGGGAAACACCATATATTTT CAITPEGNTIYF
TRBD1 17 TRBJ2-3 TRBV24-1 - TGTGCCACCAGTGATTCGCCCGGGACAGGAGCCACAGATACGCAGTATTTT CATSDSPGTGATDTQYF
- 12 TRBJ2-7 TRBV2 - TGTGCCAGCAAGAGGGGAGGCTACGAGCAGTACTTC CASKRGGYEQYF
- 17 TRBJ2-7 TRBV6-1 - TGTGCCAGCAGTCCTGCAGACTTTAGGCAGAGCTCCTACGAGCAGTACTTC CASSPADFRQSSYEQYF
TRBD1 18 TRBJ1-6 TRBV5-1 - TGCGCCAGCAGCCGAAGACTTCAGGGGGATCCGGCCAATTCACCCCTCCACTTT CASSRRLQGDPANSPLHF
- 13 TRBJ2-7 TRBV5-1 - TGCGCCAGCAGCTTGGCGGCAGAGTACGAGCAGTACTTC CASSLAAEYEQYF
- 14 TRBJ1-4 TRBV6-5 few TGTGCCAGCAGTTACCGGGCCACGAATGAAAAACTGTTTTTT CASSYRATNEKLFF
- 15 TRBJ2-2 TRBV25-1 - TGTGCCAGCAGTGATTCAGGGACCCCCACCGGGGAGCTGTTTTTT CASSDSGTPTGELFF
- 13 TRBJ1-2 TRBV4-2 - TGTGCCAGCAGCGACGGGAACCGTTATGGCTACACCTTC CASSDGNRYGYTF
- 15 TRBJ2-5 TRBV7-2 - TGTGCCAGCAGCTTATTCTCGGGGTACCAAGAGACCCAGTACTTC CASSLFSGYQETQYF
- 15 TRBJ1-5 TRBV9 - TGTGCCAGCAGCGTAGGTTTAGGACAGCATCAGCCCCAGCATTTT CASSVGLGQHQPQHF
- 13 TRBJ1-6 TRBV30 - TGTGCCTGGAGTGTGGGAGATAATTCACCCCTCCACTTT CAWSVGDNSPLHF
TRBD1 13 TRBJ1-1 TRBV12-3/TRBV12-4 few TGTGCCAGCAGTCCGTCAGGGGGCTCTGAAGCTTTCTTT CASSPSGGSEAFF
- 11 TRBJ2-7 TRBV20-1 - TGCAGTGCTAGCCTCGGGGACGAGCAGTACTTC CSASLGDEQYF
TRBD2 17 TRBJ2-3 TRBV20-1 - TGCAGTGCTAGAGGGAGCGGGGGGGCCTTGTTAACAGATACGCAGTATTTT CSARGSGGALLTDTQYF
TRBD1 16 TRBJ2-3 TRBV5-1 - TGCGCCAGCAGCTCCACACAGGGGGTGGTCACAGATACGCAGTATTTT CASSSTQGVVTDTQYF
- 15 TRBJ1-1 TRBV7-9 - TGTGCCAGCAGCTTAGTTGGAGGATCCCCCACTGAAGCTTTCTTT CASSLVGGSPTEAFF
TRBD1 18 TRBJ1-5 TRBV28 - TGTGCCAGCAGTCCCCGGGACAGGGGAATCTATAGCAATCAGCCCCAGCATTTT CASSPRDRGIYSNQPQHF
- 13 TRBJ2-2 TRBV29-1 - TGCAGCGTCGGTGAGATATCGGCCGGGGAGCTGTTTTTT CSVGEISAGELFF
TRBD2 14 TRBJ2-3 TRBV9 - TGTGCCAGCTCACCGGCGGGGGGGACAGATACGCAGTATTTT CASSPAGGTDTQYF
TRBD1 17 TRBJ2-2 TRBV6-2/TRBV6-3 - TGTGCCAGCAGCCCAAAGGGACAGGGGGCGAACACCGGGGAGCTGTTTTTT CASSPKGQGANTGELFF